These T cell receptor beta chains were read from a single sample in a study of blood T cell repertoires in COVID-19. Data came from immunoSEQ multiplex PCR; TCRdb stores just in-frame clones and leaves some out. The sample shows more than 85,000 clones, 87% of them seen only once. The sequencing input was peripheral blood. These receptor sequences come from a man aged 50 to 60 with active COVID-19. CDR3s include the opening cysteine and the closing phenylalanine or tryptophan. The D gene is left open where the match is weak.

cdr3_length d_call v_call cdr3_aa
14 . TRBV19 CASRQVGRTDTQYF
16 . TRBV5-1 CASSLLGPQANQPQHF
12 . TRBV29-1 CSPRTASGEQYF
14 TRBD1 TRBV5-1 CASSFGQGHTEAFF
18 . TRBV12-1 CASSSRGGLAYSTDTQYF
14 TRBD1 TRBV4-1 CASSGTGENSPLHF
17 . TRBV5-4 CASSLFLGRKNTGELFF
15 . TRBV9 CASSFTLSKNEKLFF
13 TRBD2 TRBV19 CASRGTTPTEQYF
14 . TRBV6-5 CASSYSRVYNEQFF
14 . TRBV6-5 CASRIRDSRDTQYF
14 . TRBV2 CASSVAGKDSPLHF
14 TRBD2 TRBV5-5 CASSPLAGAYEQYF
12 . TRBV3-1/TRBV3-2 CASSRQALGYTF
15 . TRBV10-2 CATSDTISSGNTIYF
15 . TRBV2 CASRTGGGSGNTIYF
13 . TRBV9 CASSVTANEKLFF
17 . TRBV15 CATSRDRGSTGNQPQHF
14 . TRBV30 CAWRYDTVNTEAFF
15 TRBD1 TRBV5-6 CASSSYFRGQRELFF